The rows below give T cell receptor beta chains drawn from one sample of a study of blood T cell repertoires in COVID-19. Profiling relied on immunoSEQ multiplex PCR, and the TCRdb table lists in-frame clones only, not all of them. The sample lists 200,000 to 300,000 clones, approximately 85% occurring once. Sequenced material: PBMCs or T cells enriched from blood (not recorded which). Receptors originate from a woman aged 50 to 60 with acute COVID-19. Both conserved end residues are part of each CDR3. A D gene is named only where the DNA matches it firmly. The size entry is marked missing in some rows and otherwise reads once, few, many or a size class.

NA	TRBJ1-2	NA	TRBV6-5	TGTGCCAGCAGTTTAAACAGGGTTTGGGGCTACACCTTC	CASSLNRVWGYTF
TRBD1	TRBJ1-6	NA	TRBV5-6	TGTGCCAGCAGCTACCAAACAGGGGGAAGAAATAATTCACCCCTCCACTTT	CASSYQTGGRNNSPLHF
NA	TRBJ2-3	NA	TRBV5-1	TGCGCCAGCATGGCCACCGTCTCCACAGATACGCAGTATTTT	CASMATVSTDTQYF
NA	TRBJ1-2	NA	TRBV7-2	TGTGCCAGCAGCCTCCTCGAGGCAGATGGCTACACCTTC	CASSLLEADGYTF
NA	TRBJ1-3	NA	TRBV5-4	TGTGCCAGCAGCTTGATCGGGGAGAGAAACACCATATATTTT	CASSLIGERNTIYF
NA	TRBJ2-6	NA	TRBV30	TGTGCCTGGAGTGTACAGTTAACCTCTGGGGCCAACGTCCTGACTTTC	CAWSVQLTSGANVLTF
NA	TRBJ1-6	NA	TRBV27	TGTGCCAGCAGGGTGGGGGCCCTTAGTAATTCACCCCTCCACTTT	CASRVGALSNSPLHF
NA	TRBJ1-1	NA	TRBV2	TGTGCCAGCAGTGTCAGGGTAACCAGACAAGCTTTCTTT	CASSVRVTRQAFF
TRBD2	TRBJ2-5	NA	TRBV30	TGTGCCTGGAGTGTCTCTCCCAGCGGGGACGAGACCCAGTACTTC	CAWSVSPSGDETQYF
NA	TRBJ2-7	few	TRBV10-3	TGTGCCATCAGTGAGTCCAGGGTAGGGGTCCACGAGCAGTACTTC	CAISESRVGVHEQYF
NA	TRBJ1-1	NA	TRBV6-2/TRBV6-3	TGTGCCAGCAGTTACCCCTCGACATTGCCCATGAACACTGAAGCTTTCTTT	CASSYPSTLPMNTEAFF
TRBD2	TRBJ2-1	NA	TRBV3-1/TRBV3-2	TGTGCCAGCAGCCAAGACGGGGGGGCCCCCTACAATGAGCAGTTCTTC	CASSQDGGAPYNEQFF
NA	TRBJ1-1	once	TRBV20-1	TGCAGTGCTAGTAGGACTTCAAACACTGAAGCTTTCTTT	CSASRTSNTEAFF
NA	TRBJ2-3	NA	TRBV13	TGTGCCAGCAGCTTAGTTGAGGCGGGGAGCACAGATACGCAGTATTTT	CASSLVEAGSTDTQYF
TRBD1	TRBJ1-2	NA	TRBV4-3	TGCGCCAGCAGCCAAGTGGCAGGGGGCGAGTATGGCTACACCTTC	CASSQVAGGEYGYTF
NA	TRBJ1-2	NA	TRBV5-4	TGTGCCAGCAGCTTGGCCAACAGGGATGGCTACACCTTC	CASSLANRDGYTF
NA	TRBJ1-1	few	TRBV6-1	TGTGCCAGCAGTGAAGTTGCGTTCACTGAAGCTTTCTTT	CASSEVAFTEAFF
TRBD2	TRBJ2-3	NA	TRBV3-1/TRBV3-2	TGTGCCAGCAGCCAAGATCATAGCGGGGGCCGCACAGATACGCAGTATTTT	CASSQDHSGGRTDTQYF
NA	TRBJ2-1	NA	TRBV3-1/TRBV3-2	TGTGCCAGCAGCCAAGTTGGAGGGGGGGCCGGTGAGCAGTTCTTC	CASSQVGGGAGEQFF
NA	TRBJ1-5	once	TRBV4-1	TGCGCCAGCAGCCAAGATTCCGCCCGGGCCCAGCATTTT	CASSQDSARAQHF
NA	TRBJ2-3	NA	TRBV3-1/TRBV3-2	TGTGCCAGCAGCCAACTACAAACAGGGTACACAGATACGCAGTATTTT	CASSQLQTGYTDTQYF
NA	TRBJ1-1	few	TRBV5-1	TGCGCCAGTCGGCTGGATGCAGGGAACACTGAAGCTTTCTTT	CASRLDAGNTEAFF
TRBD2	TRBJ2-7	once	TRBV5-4	TGTGCCAGCAGCTTAGTTAGCGGGGGGTTCGACGAGCAGTACTTC	CASSLVSGGFDEQYF
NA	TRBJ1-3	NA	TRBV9	TGTGCCAGCAGCGTATATCAAGGGGCCAGCTCTGGAAACACCATATATTTT	CASSVYQGASSGNTIYF
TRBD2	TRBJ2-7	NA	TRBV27	TGTGCCAGCAGAATTGGGGCGCGGGGGGTCTACGAGCAGTACTTC	CASRIGARGVYEQYF
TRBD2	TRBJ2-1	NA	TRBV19	TGTGCCAGTAGTATCGGGCTAGCGGGGGGACGCGAGCAGTTCTTC	CASSIGLAGGREQFF
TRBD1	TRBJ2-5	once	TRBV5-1	TGCGCCAGCAGTCCTCTAGGGACAGGGGGCGAGACCCAGTACTTC	CASSPLGTGGETQYF
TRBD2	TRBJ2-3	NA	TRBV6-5	TGTGCCAGCAGTTACACTTTCGGGGGGGGCACAGATACGCAGTATTTT	CASSYTFGGGTDTQYF
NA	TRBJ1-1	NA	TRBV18	TGTGCCAGCTCACCCCCTACAGGGCCTGAAGCTTTCTTT	CASSPPTGPEAFF
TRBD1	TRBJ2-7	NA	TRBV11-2	TGTGCCAGCAGCTACGACAGGGGTCAGCAGTACTTC	CASSYDRGQQYF
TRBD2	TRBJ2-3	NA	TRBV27	TGTGCCAGCAGTTCAAGAGGACTAGCGGGGGACACAGATACGCAGTATTTT	CASSSRGLAGDTDTQYF
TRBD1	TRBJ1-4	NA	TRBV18	TGTGCCAGCTCACCCCCGGGACAGGGGGGGGAAAAACTGTTTTTT	CASSPPGQGGEKLFF
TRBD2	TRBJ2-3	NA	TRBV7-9	TGTGCCAGCAGCCGAGATTTAGCGGGGGGGCCAGATACGCAGTATTTT	CASSRDLAGGPDTQYF
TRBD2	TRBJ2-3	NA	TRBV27	TGTGCCAGCAGTAACTCCGGTGTGGGACTAGCGGGGGGGCAGACAGATACGCAGTATTTT	CASSNSGVGLAGGQTDTQYF
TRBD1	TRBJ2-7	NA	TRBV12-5	TGTGCTAGTGGTTTCCTCACGGGACAGGGGGCGGACGAGCAGTACTTC	CASGFLTGQGADEQYF
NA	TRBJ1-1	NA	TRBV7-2	TGTGCCAGCAGCTTAGGATCCGGGAGGACTGAAGCTTTCTTT	CASSLGSGRTEAFF
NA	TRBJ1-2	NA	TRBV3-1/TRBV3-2	TGTGCCCAGCGGGCAATGGGCTACACCTTC	CAQRAMGYTF
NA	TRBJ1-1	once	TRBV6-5	TGTGCCAGTCCGGGGGGCCCGGGCACTGAAGCTTTCTTT	CASPGGPGTEAFF
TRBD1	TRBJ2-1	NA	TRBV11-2	TGTGCCAGCAGCGCGGGACAGGGATTGGGGATCGATGAGCAGTTCTTC	CASSAGQGLGIDEQFF
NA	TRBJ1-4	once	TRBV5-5	TGTGCCAGCAGCTTGGGGGCAGCAACTAATGAAAAACTGTTTTTT	CASSLGAATNEKLFF
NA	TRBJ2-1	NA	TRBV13	TGTGCCAGCAGCTTGGGGGGAACAAAAGGGACTGAGCAGTTCTTC	CASSLGGTKGTEQFF
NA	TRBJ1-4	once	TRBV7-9	TGTGCCAGCAGCCCGGACAGCAAACTCCGGGAAAAACTGTTTTTT	CASSPDSKLREKLFF
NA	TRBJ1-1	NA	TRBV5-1	TGCGCCAGCAGACCCGGACAGATGAACGAAGCTTTCTTT	CASRPGQMNEAFF
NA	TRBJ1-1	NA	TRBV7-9	TGTGCCAGCAGCTTAGCTTCACACCAGAACACTGAAGCTTTCTTT	CASSLASHQNTEAFF
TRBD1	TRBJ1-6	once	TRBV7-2	TGTGCCAGCAGCCCGATGGGACAGGTCCTCCACTTT	CASSPMGQVLHF
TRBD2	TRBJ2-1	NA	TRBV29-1	TGCAGCGGTTCCGGGACTAGCGGTAACAATGAGCAGTTCTTC	CSGSGTSGNNEQFF
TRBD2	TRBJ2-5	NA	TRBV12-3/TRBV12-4	TGTGCCAGCTCTATTCCGGGACTAAAGACCCAGTACTTC	CASSIPGLKTQYF
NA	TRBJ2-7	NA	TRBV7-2	TGTGCCAGCAGCACCCGACAGGGAGCGGGCTACGAGCAGTACTTC	CASSTRQGAGYEQYF
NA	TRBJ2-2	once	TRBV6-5	TGTGCCATCTCGACCGGCGGTCTGAACACCGGGGAGCTGTTTTTT	CAISTGGLNTGELFF
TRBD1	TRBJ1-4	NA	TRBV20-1	TGCAGTGCGAGTAACAGGGGGCCAGGGGAAAAACTGTTTTTT	CSASNRGPGEKLFF